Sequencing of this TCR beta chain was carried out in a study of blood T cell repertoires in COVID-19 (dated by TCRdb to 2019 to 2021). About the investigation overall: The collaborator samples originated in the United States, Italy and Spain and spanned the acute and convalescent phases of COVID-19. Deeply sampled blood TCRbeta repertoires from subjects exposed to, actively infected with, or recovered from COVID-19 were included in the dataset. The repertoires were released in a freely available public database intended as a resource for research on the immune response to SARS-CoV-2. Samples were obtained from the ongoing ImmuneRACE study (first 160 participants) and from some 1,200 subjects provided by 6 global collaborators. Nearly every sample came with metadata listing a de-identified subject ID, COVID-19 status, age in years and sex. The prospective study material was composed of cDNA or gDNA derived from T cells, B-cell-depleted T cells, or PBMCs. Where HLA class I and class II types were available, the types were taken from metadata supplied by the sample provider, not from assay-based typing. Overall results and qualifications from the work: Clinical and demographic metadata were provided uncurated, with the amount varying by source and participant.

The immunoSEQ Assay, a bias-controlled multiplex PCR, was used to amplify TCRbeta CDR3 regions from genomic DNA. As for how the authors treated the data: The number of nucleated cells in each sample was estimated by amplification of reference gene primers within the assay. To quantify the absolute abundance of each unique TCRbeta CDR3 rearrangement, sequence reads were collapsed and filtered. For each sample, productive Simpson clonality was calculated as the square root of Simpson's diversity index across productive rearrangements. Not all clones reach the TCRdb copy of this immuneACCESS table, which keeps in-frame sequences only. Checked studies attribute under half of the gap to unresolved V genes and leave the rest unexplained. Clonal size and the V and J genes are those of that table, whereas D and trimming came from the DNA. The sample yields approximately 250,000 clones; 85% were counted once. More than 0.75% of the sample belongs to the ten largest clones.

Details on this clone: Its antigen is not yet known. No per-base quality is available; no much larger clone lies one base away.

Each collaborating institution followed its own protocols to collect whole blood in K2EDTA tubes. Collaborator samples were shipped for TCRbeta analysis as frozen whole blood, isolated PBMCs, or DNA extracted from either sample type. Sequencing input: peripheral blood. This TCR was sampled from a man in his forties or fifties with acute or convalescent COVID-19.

This receptor has the CDR3 CASSQGGANYGYTF. The nucleotides are TGTGCCAGCAGCCAAGGCGGAGCTAACTATGGCTACACCTTC. The sequence is built from TRBV14 and TRBJ1-2, with the D gene call left open. From the cysteine up to the phenylalanine, the CDR3 has a length of 14 residues. This entry keeps only the CDR3 DNA: 42 bases, framed from base 1. V gives up 1 base and J gives up 0 bases, and the segment between their germline ends measures 6 bases. Per the germline V gene, SGHDN is the CDR1 and FVKESK is the CDR2.